This T cell receptor beta chain was documented in a study of Tregs in tolerant kidney transplant recipients. Unstimulated regulatory T cells (CD4+CD25+CD127-), CD4+CD25- non-regulatory cells, CD4 and CD8 cells were FACS-sorted from thawed PBMCs. Note on this clone: Antigen specificity is unknown.

Findings of the study overall: Activated donor B cell expansion appeared to reveal the most relevant donor-specific TCRbeta repertoire. The small number of patients limits these findings pending further validation. No direct test of biological reproducibility was done here.

Some clones are missing from TCRdb's copy, which holds only in-frame ones; the method was immunoSEQ multiplex PCR. The table has about 240,000 clones, roughly 84% seen once. What was sequenced was CD4+ T cells from blood. This clonotype was obtained from a human donor in good health.

CDR3 sequence reads: CASSLRSETGELFF. The CDR3 DNA reads TGTGCCAGCAGCTTACGTTCGGAAACCGGGGAGCTGTTTTTT. The chain employs TRBV5-4 and TRBJ2-2; D is undetermined. Between the trimmed V and J ends, which lost 2 bases and 5 bases, there was a span of 10 bases. This CDR3 is 14 amino acids long. The germline gives CDR1 SGHNT, CDR2 YYREEE (reference sequence).